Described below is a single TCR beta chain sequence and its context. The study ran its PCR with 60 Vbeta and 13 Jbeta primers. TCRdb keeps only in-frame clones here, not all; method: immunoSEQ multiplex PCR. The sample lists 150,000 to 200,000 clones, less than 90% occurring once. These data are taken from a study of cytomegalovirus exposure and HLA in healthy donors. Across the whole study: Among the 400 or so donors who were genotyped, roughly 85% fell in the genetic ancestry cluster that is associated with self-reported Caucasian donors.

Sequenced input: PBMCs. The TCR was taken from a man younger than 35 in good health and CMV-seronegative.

CDR3 amino acids: CASSGTGEVWGSPLHF. The CDR3 nucleotides are TGTGCCAGCAGTGGGACAGGGGAGGTTTGGGGTTCACCCCTCCACTTT. This chain connects TRBV6-1 to TRBJ1-6, with 9 bases matching TRBD1. The CDR3 is made up of 16 amino acids. Germline V CDR1 and CDR2: MNHNS, SASEGT. The ends lost 4 bases at V and 9 bases at J; junction bases unmatched: 10.